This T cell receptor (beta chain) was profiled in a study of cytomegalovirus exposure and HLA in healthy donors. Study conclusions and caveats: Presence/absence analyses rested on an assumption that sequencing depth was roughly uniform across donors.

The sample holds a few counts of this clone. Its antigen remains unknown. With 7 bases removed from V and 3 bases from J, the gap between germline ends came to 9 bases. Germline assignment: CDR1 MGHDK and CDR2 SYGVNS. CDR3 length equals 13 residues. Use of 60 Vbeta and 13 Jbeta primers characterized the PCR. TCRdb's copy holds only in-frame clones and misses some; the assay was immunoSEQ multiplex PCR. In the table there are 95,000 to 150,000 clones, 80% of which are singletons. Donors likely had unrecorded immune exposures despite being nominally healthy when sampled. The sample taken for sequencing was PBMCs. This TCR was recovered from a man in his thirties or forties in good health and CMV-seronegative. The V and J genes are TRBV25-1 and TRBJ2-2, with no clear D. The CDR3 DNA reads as TGTGCCAGCAAGCACAGTCACACCGGGGAGCTGTTTTTT. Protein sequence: CASKHSHTGELFF.